This is a list of T cell receptor beta chains from one sample in a study of response to subunit inactivated influenza vaccine. Via MiXCR, TCRdb re-called the RT-PCR reads, giving one row per CDR3 protein. The sample yields over 150,000 distinct CDR3 sequences, roughly 11% seen once. This material consisted of non-naive T cells sorted from PBMCs, taken roughly 45 days after vaccination. Source of these receptors: a man aged 50 to 59 who received an inactivated influenza vaccine. Both conserved end residues are part of each CDR3. A D gene is named only where the DNA matches it firmly.

TRBJ2-5 NA TRBV20-1 CSARSLGMGSRETQYF
TRBJ2-1 NA TRBV6-2/TRBV6-3 CASSPPNGNEQFF
TRBJ2-5 NA TRBV7-2 CASSLGGTGMETQYF
TRBJ2-1 NA TRBV5-1 CASSLAAASSYNEQFF
TRBJ2-3 NA TRBV18 CASSKGVNTDTQYF
TRBJ2-3 TRBD2 TRBV7-9 CASSDGLAGRATQYF
TRBJ2-5 TRBD2 TRBV5-1 CASSVNPGGIETQYF
TRBJ2-2 NA TRBV9 CASSVYLLLPPGELFF
TRBJ2-3 NA TRBV29-1 CSVWEGGTDTQYF
TRBJ1-3 NA TRBV28 CASSFSRTVQNTIYF
TRBJ2-3 NA TRBV20-1 CSARDFLTDTQYF
TRBJ2-1 TRBD2 TRBV27 CASKLAGGPYNEQFF
TRBJ1-6 TRBD1 TRBV10-3 CAISQTGGNNSPLHF
TRBJ2-1 NA TRBV20-1 CSARVAARVYNEQFF
TRBJ2-6 TRBD1 TRBV7-9 CASSLTGDSGANVLTF
TRBJ2-6 NA TRBV28 CASKVTGGANVLTF
TRBJ1-1 NA TRBV7-8 CASSLAPALEAFF
TRBJ1-1 NA TRBV19 CASSNWQGAAEAFF
TRBJ2-5 TRBD2 TRBV6-2/TRBV6-3 CASSYQRGGQETQYF
TRBJ2-5 TRBD2 TRBV20-1 CSANPGLAGTSETQYF
TRBJ2-3 TRBD1 TRBV5-1 CASRPGGDTQYF
TRBJ1-1 NA TRBV9 CASSVDPLNTEAFF
TRBJ2-4 NA TRBV6-2/TRBV6-3 CASNSPLAKNIQYF
TRBJ1-1 TRBD1 TRBV27 CASSSQGWTEAFF
TRBJ2-3 NA TRBV24-1 CATSDLQRGDTQYF
TRBJ2-3 NA TRBV9 CASSVGPGREYTQYF
TRBJ2-6 TRBD1 TRBV28 CASSSQGAGANVLTF
TRBJ2-1 TRBD1 TRBV7-6 CASSLVSGQGKNEQFF
TRBJ1-5 TRBD1 TRBV12-3/TRBV12-4 CASSLTGTEKPQHF
TRBJ2-7 TRBD1 TRBV18 CASSPPYGTGFEQYF